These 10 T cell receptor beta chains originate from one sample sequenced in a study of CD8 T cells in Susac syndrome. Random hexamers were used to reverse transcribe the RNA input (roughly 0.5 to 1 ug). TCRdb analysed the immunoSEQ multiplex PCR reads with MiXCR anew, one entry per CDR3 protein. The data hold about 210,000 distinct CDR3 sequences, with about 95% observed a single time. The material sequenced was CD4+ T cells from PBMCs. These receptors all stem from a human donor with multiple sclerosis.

CDR3 sequence reads: CSARETRVQQFF. The CDR3 DNA follows: TGCAGTGCTAGAGAGACTAGGGTTCAGCAGTTCTTC. The V call is TRBV20-1, the J call TRBJ2-1, with D tentatively TRBD2 (6 bases). The CDR3 sequence is 12 residues long. CDR1 DFQATT and CDR2 SNEGSKA come from the germline V gene (reference sequence). V was trimmed by 0 bases and J by 11 bases, leaving 11 bases between them.

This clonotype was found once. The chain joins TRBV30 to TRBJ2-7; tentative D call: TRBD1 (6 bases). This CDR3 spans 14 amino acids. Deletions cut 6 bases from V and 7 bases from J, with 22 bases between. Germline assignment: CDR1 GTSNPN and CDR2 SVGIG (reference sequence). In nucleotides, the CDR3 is TGTGCCTGTATGAAGGTCTCTCAAACAGGGGAGCAGTACTTC. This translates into CACMKVSQTGEQYF.

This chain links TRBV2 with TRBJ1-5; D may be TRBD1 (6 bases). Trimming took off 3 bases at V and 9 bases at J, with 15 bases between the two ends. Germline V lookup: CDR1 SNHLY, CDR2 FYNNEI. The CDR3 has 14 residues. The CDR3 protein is CASSDNRVNGPQHF. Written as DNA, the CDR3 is TGTGCCAGCAGTGACAACAGGGTAAACGGGCCCCAGCATTTT.

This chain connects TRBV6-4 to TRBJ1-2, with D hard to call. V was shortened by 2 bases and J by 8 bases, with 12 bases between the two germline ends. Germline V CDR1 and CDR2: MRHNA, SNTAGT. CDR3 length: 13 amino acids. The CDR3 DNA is TGTGCCAGCAGTGACAGCAGGACGGGCGGCTACACCTTC. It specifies CASSDSRTGGYTF.

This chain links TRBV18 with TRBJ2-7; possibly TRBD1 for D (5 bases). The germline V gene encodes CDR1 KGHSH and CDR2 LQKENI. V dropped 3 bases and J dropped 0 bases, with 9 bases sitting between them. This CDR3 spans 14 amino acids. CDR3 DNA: TGTGCCAGCTCACCTGAGGACAACTCCTACGAGCAGTACTTC. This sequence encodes CASSPEDNSYEQYF.

The CDR3 is CASSLYRGDEQFF. CDR3 sequence (DNA): TGTGCCAGCAGCTTATACAGGGGCGATGAGCAGTTCTTC. The V and J genes are TRBV7-9 and TRBJ2-1; 7 bases fit TRBD1. CDR3 size: 13 residues. In germline, CDR1 is SEHNR, CDR2 FQNEAQ (reference sequence). V lost 2 bases to trimming and J lost 8 bases; unmatched junction nucleotides: 3.

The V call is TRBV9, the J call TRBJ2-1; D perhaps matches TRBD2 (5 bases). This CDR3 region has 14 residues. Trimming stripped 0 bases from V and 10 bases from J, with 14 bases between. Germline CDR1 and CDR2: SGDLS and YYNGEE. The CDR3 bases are TGTGCCAGCAGCGTAGTAGGAGGTGTTAGCGAGCAGTTCTTC. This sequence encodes CASSVVGGVSEQFF.

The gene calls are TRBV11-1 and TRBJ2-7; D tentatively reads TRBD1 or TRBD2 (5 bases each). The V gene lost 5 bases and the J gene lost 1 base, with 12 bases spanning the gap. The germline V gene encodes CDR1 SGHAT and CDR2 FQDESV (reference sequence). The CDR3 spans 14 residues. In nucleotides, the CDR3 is TGTGCCAGCAGCGACCGGGACGGGTCCTACGAGCAGTACTTC. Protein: CASSDRDGSYEQYF. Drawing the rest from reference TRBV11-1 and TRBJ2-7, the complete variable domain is EAEVAQSPRYKITEKSQAVAFWCDPISGHATLYWYRQILGQGPELLVQFQDESVVDDSQLPKDRFSAERLKGVDSTLKIQPAELGDSAMYLCASSDRDGSYEQYFGPGTRLTVT.

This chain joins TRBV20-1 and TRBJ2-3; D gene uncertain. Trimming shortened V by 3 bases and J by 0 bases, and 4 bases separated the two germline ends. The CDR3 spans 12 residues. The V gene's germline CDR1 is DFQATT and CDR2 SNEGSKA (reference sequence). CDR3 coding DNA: TGCAGTGCTAGCAGAAGCACAGATACGCAGTATTTT. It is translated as CSASRSTDTQYF.

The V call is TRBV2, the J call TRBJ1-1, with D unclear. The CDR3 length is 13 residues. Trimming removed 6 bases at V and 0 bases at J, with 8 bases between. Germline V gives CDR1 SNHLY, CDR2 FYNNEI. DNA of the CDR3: TGTGCCAGCAGCGACCTATTGAACACTGAAGCTTTCTTT. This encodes CASSDLLNTEAFF.